This record concerns one T cell receptor beta chain sequence. The table lists this clonotype with a few counts. Its target antigen remains unknown. No per-base quality is available; no much larger clone lies one base away. The meaning of the sample's time point label: healthy volunteer bleed at 6 weeks. Total RNA was extracted from unfractionated whole blood collected in Tempus Blood RNA tubes. About five healthy volunteers acted as controls for TCR sequencing and had blood drawn at day 0, 2 weeks and 6 weeks. These data are taken from a study of human T cells and chemical hapten exposure (dated by TCRdb to the early 2020s). The study in broad terms: Libraries were pooled for sequencing, and variation in per-sample TCR yields was attributed mainly to small differences in library volumes within the pool. This study followed changes in the peripheral blood TCR repertoire in vivo during primary and secondary sensitization of alopecia patients to the hapten diphenylcyclopropenone (DPC). Each blood RNA sample was used to sequence both TCR alpha and TCR beta chains.

The V end gives up 4 bases and the J end 2 bases, leaving 4 bases in the junction not matched to a gene. CDR1 and CDR2 were assigned from the germline V gene as SGHVS and FQNEAQ. The CDR3 spans 14 residues, from the cysteine through the phenylalanine. Only the CDR3 part of the read is kept: 42 bases, read in frame from the first base. The library was generated by RACE. Sequencer: NextSeq 500. Library preparation attached unique molecular identifiers to individual cDNA molecules for quantitative, reproducible TCR counting. From the authors' description of their analysis: Samples had a median of about 96,000 TCRs, with a range from roughly 23,224 to 750,000. V, J and CDR3 annotation of the TCR reads was carried out using the Decombinator software suite. For PS versus PT1 abundance plots, all samples were subsampled to the same number of TCRs (28,000). Expanded TCRs were defined as absent before sensitization and observed at least eight times at the 2-week time point. The public reads were quality trimmed at Q25 with fastp and then assembled into clones with MiXCR by TCRdb, keeping productive beta chains. When rows share a CDR3 protein, they turn into one entry using the most common DNA and genes. Clone size and V and J calls follow TCRdb, not the original study. The sample data list about 77,000 distinct CDR3 sequences, and about 8.6% of these were observed just once. The ten largest make up around 1.7% of the sample.

Broad study findings and their caveats: After repeated subsampling, changes were observed in the strength of the expansion versus patch-test correlation and in the threshold at which the correlation became significant. The number of TCRs above 1 in 1000 frequency did not change with DPC sensitization; there was no evidence of global repertoire structure alterations.

The sample taken for sequencing was whole blood. This receptor was identified in a female donor in good health. Some clones in this sample may be carry-over from other donors' samples. The V and J genes are TRBV7-8 and TRBJ2-7; TRBD1 agrees with 8 junctional bases. The bases are TGTGCCAGCAGCTATGACAGGGGAACCTACGAGCAGTACTTC. Its protein is CASSYDRGTYEQYF.